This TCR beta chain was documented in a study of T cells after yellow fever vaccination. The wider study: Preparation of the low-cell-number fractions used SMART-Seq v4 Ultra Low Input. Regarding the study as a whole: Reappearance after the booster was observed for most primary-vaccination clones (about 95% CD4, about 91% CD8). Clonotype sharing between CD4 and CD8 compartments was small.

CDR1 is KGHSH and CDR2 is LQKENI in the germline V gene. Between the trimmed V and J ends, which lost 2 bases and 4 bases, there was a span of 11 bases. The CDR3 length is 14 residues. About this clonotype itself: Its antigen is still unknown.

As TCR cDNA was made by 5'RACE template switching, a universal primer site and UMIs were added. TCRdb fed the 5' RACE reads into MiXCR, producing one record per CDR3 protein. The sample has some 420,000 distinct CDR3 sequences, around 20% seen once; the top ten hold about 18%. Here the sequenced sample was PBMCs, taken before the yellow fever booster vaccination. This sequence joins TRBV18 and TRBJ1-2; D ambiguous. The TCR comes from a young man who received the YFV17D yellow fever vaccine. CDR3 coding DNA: TGTGCCAGCTCACCAATAGGACGGCCCTATGGCTACACCTTC. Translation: CASSPIGRPYGYTF.